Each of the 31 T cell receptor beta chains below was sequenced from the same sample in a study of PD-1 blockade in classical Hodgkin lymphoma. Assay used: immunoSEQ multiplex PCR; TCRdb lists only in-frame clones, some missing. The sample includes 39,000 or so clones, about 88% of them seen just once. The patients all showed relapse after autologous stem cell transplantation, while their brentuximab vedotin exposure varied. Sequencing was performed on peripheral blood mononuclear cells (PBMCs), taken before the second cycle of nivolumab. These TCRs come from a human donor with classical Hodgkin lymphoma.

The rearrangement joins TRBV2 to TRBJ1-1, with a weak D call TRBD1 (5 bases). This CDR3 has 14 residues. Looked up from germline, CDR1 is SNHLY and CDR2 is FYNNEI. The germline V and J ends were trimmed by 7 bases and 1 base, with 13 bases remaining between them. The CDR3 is CASKVTGGNTEAFF. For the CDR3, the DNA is TGTGCCAGCAAGGTGACCGGGGGGAACACTGAAGCTTTCTTT.

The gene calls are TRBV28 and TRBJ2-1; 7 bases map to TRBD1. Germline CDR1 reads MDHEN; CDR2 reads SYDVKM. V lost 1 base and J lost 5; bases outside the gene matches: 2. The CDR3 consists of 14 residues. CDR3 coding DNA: TGTGCCAGCAGTTTATTCACAGGGGACAATGAGCAGTTCTTC. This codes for CASSLFTGDNEQFF.

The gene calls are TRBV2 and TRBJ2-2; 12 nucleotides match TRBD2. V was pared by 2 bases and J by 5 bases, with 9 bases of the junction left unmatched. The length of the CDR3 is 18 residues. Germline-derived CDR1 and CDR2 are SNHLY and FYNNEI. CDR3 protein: CASSETPLAGGWTGELFF. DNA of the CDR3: TGTGCCAGCAGTGAAACTCCTCTAGCGGGGGGGTGGACCGGGGAGCTGTTTTTT. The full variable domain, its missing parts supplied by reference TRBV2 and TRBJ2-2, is EPEVTQTPSHQVTQMGQEVILRCVPISNHLYFYWYRQILGQKVEFLVSFYNNEISEKSEIFDDQFSVERPDGSNFTLKIRSTKLEDSAMYFCASSETPLAGGWTGELFFGEGSRLTVL.

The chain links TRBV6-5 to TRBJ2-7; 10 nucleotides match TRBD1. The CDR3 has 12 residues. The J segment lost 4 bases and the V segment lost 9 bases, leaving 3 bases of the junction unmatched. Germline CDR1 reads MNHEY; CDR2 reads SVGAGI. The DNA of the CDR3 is TGTGCCAGTGGACAGGGGGTTTACGAGCAGTACTTC. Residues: CASGQGVYEQYF.

The CDR3 bases are TGTGCCAGCAGTTCCGGACAGGGGATCTATGGCTACACCTTC. This gives the protein CASSSGQGIYGYTF. The chain recombines TRBV7-6 with TRBJ1-2; 9 nucleotides match TRBD1. Germline CDR1 is SGHVS and CDR2 is FNYEAQ. The CDR3 loop spans 14 amino acids. Trimming cost V 6 bases and J 4 bases; bases outside gene matches: 6.

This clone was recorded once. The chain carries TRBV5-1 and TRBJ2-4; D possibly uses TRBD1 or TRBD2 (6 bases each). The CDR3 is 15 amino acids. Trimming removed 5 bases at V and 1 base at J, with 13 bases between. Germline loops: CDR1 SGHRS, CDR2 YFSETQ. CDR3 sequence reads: CASSPGGLAKNIQYF. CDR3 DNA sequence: TGCGCCAGCAGTCCTGGGGGGCTGGCCAAAAACATTCAGTACTTC.

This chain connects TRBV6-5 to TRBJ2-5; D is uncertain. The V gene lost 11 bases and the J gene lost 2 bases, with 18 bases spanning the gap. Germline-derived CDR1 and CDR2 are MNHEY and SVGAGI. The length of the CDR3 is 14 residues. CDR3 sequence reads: CAASKRGRQETQYF. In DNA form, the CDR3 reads TGTGCCGCCAGCAAAAGAGGACGTCAAGAGACCCAGTACTTC.

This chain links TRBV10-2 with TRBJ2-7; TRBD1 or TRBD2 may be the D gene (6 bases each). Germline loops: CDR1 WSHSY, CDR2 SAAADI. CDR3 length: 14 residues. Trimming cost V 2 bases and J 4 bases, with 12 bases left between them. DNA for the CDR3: TGCGCCAGCAGTGAGAGGGGGGCAGGGTACGAGCAGTACTTC. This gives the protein CASSERGAGYEQYF.

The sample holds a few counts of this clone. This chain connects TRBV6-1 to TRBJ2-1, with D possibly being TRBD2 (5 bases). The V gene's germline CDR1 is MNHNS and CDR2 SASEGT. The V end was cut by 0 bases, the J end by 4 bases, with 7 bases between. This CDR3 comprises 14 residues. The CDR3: CASSEAGAYNEQFF. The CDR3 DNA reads TGTGCCAGCAGTGAAGCGGGAGCTTACAATGAGCAGTTCTTC.

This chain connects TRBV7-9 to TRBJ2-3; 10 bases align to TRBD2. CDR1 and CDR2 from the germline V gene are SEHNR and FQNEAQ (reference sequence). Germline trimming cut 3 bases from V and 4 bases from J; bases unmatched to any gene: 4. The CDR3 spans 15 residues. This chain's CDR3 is CASSLSGGAADTQYF. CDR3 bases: TGTGCCAGCAGCTTGAGCGGGGGGGCGGCAGATACGCAGTATTTT.

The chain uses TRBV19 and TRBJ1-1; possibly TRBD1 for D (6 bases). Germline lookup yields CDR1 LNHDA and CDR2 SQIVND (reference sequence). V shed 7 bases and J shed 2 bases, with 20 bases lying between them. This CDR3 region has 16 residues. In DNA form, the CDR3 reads TGTGCCAGTAAGTCCGGGGGCCGGGATCGAAACACTGAAGCTTTCTTT. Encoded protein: CASKSGGRDRNTEAFF.

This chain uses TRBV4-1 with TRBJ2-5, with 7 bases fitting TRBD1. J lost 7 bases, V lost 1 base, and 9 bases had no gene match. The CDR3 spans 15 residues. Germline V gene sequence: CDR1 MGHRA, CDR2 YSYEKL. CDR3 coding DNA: TGCGCCAGCAGCCAAGTAAGGGGGCGAGATGCGACCCAGTACTTC. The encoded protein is CASSQVRGRDATQYF.

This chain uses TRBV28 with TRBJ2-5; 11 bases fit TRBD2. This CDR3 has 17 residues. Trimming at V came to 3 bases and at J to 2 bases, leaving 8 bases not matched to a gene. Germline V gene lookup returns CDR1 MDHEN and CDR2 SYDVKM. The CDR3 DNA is TGTGCCAGCAGTTTCGGGACTAGCGGACTATTGCAAGAGACCCAGTACTTC. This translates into CASSFGTSGLLQETQYF.

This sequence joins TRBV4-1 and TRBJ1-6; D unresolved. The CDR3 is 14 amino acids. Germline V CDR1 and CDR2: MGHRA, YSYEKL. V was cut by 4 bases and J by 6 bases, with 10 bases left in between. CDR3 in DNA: TGCGCCAGCAGCCCGGCAGGACTTAATTCACCCCTCCACTTT. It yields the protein CASSPAGLNSPLHF.

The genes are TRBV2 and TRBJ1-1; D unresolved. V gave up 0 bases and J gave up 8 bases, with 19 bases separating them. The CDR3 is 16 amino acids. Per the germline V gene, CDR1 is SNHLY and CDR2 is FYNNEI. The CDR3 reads CASSEAQPLGESEAFF. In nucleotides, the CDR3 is TGTGCCAGCAGTGAAGCGCAGCCGCTGGGCGAATCGGAAGCTTTCTTT.

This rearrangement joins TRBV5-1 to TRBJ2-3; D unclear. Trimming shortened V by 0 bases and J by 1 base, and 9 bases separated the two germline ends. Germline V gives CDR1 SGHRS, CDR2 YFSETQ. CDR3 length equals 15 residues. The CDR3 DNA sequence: TGCGCCAGCAGCTTGGAGGGTTGGGGCACAGATACGCAGTATTTT. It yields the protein CASSLEGWGTDTQYF.

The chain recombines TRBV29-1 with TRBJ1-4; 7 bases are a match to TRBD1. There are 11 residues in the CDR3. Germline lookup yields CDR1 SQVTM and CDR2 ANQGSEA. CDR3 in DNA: TGCAGTGGGACAGTCACTGAAAAACTGTTTTTT. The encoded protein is CSGTVTEKLFF.

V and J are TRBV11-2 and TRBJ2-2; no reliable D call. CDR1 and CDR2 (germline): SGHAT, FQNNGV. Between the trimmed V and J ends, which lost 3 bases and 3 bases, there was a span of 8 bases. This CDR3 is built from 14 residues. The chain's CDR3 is CASSFDGYTGELFF. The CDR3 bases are TGTGCCAGCAGCTTTGATGGGTACACCGGGGAGCTGTTTTTT.

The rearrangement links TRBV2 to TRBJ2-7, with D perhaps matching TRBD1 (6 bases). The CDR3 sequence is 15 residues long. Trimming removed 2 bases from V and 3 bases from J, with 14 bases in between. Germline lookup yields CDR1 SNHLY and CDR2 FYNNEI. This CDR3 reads CASSERTVFLYEQYF. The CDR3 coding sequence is TGTGCCAGCAGTGAAAGGACAGTGTTCCTCTACGAGCAGTACTTC.

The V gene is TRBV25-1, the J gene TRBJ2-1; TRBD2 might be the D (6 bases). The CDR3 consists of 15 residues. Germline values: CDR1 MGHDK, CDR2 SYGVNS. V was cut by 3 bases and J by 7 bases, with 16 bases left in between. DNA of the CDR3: TGTGCCAGCAGTGATCCAGCGGGCCGTATGAATGAGCAGTTCTTC. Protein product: CASSDPAGRMNEQFF.

CDR3 sequence reads: CASSPRQGEETQYF. In DNA, the CDR3 is TGTGCCAGCAGCCCCAGACAGGGAGAGGAGACCCAGTACTTC. This rearrangement joins TRBV13 to TRBJ2-5, with 7 bases lining up with TRBD1. There are 14 residues in the CDR3. V lost 5 bases to trimming and J lost 5 bases; unmatched junction nucleotides: 8. CDR1 and CDR2 from the germline V gene are PRHDT and FYEKMQ (reference sequence).

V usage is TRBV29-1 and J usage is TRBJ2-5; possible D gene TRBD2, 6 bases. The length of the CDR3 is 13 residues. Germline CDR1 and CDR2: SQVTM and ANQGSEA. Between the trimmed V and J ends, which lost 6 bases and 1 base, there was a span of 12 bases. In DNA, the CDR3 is TGCAGCGTCCTACTTAGCGGCCAAGAGACCCAGTACTTC. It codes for CSVLLSGQETQYF.

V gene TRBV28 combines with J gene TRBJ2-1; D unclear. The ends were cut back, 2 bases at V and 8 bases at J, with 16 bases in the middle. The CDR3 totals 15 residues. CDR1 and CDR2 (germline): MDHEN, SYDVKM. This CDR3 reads CASSLGVLGTDEQFF. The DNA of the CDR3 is TGTGCCAGCAGTTTAGGAGTATTGGGTACGGATGAGCAGTTCTTC.

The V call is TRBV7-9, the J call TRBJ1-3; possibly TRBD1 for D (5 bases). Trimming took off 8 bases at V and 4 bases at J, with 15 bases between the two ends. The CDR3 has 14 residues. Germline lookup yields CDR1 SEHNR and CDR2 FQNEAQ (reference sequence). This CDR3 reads CASGTEGPGNTIYF. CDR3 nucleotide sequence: TGTGCCAGCGGAACGGAGGGGCCAGGAAACACCATATATTTT.

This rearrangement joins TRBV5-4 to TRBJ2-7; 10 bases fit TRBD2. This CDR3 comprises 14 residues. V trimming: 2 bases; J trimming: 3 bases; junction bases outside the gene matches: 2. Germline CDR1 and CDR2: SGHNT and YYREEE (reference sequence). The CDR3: CASSFSGGNYEQYF. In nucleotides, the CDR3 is TGTGCCAGCAGCTTTAGCGGGGGGAACTACGAGCAGTACTTC.

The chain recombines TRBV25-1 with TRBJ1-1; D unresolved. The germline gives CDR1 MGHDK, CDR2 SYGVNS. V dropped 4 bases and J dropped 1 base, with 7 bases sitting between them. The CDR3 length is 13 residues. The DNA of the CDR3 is TGTGCCAGCAGTGGTGGTGCGAACACTGAAGCTTTCTTT. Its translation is CASSGGANTEAFF.

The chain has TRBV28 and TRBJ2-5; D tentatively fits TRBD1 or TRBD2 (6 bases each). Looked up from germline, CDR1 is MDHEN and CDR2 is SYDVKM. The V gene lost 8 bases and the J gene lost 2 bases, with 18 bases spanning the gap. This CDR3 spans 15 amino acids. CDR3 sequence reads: CASVLAGVSQETQYF. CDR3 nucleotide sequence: TGTGCCAGCGTACTAGCAGGGGTATCTCAAGAGACCCAGTACTTC.

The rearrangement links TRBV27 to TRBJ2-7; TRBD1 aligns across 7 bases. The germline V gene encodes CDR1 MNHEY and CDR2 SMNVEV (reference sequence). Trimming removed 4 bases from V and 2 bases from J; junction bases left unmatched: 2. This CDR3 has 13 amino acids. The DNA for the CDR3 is TGTGCCAGCAGTTCGACAGGGACCTACGAGCAGTACTTC. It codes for CASSSTGTYEQYF.

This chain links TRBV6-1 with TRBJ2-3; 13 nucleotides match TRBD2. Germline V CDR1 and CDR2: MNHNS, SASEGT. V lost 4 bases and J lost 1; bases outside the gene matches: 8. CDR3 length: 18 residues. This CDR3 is CASSATSGGAGGTDTQYF. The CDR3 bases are TGTGCCAGCAGTGCTACTAGCGGGGGGGCCGGAGGCACAGATACGCAGTATTTT.

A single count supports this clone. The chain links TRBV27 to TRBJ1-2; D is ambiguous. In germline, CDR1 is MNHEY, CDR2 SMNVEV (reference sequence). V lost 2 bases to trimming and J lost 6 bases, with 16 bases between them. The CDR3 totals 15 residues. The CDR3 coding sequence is TGTGCCAGCAGTTTACAAAGTGAGGGTAGTAATGGCTACACCTTC. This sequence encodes CASSLQSEGSNGYTF.

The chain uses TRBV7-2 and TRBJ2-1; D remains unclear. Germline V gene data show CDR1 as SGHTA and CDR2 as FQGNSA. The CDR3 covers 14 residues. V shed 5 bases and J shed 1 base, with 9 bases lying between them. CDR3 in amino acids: CASSPTRSYNEQFF. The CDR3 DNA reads TGTGCCAGCAGCCCTACAAGGTCCTACAATGAGCAGTTCTTC.